Ten or more counts support the clone carrying this T cell receptor (beta chain). The antigen is undetermined. Germline-derived CDR1 and CDR2 are MNHNS and SASEGT. The length of the CDR3 is 14 residues. Trimming took 5 bases from V and 4 from J, leaving 14 bases between them. Arm-PCR of CDR3 regions with iRepertoire HTBI primers generated TCR beta libraries. MiXCR, applied by TCRdb to the multiplex PCR reads, yields one record per CDR3 protein. The sample has roughly 500,000 distinct CDR3 sequences, 12% to 15% seen once; the top ten hold approximately 17%. This sample is part of a study of regulatory T cells in long-lasting Graves disease. Study-wide results and limits: Limited samples may have lowered accuracy. Patients with persistent disease shared some 3,000 public clonotypes, outpacing the 966 shared by new patients.

This sample's time point: newly diagnosed GD, antithyroid drugs for less than 3 months. PBMC RNA was the source of the TCR library. The same data also contributed to another study, on T cells in Graves' hyperthyroidism and ophthalmopathy. That publication notes: The blood repertoire included most of the expanded thyroid clonotypes above 0.001.

The TCR sequence derives from a woman aged 50 to 65 with Graves disease. This chain joins TRBV6-1 and TRBJ1-1, with D hard to call. The source was peripheral blood mononuclear cells (PBMCs), collected at new diagnosis, from a patient treated with antithyroid drugs. CDR3: CASSQQLGITEAFF. In DNA, the CDR3 is TGTGCCAGCAGTCAACAGCTAGGCATCACTGAAGCTTTCTTT.